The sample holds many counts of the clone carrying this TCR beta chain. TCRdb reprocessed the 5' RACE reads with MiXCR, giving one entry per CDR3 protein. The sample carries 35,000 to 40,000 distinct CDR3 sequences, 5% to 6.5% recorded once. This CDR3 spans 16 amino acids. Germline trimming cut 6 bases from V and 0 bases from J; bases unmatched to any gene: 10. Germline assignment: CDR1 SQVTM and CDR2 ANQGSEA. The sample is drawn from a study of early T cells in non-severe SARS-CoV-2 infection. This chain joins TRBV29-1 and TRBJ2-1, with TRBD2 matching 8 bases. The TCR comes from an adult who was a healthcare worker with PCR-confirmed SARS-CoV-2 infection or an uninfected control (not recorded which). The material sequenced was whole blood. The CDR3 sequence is CSVDLAGYSSYNEQFF. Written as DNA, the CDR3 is TGCAGCGTGGACTTAGCGGGGTACAGCTCCTACAATGAGCAGTTCTTC.